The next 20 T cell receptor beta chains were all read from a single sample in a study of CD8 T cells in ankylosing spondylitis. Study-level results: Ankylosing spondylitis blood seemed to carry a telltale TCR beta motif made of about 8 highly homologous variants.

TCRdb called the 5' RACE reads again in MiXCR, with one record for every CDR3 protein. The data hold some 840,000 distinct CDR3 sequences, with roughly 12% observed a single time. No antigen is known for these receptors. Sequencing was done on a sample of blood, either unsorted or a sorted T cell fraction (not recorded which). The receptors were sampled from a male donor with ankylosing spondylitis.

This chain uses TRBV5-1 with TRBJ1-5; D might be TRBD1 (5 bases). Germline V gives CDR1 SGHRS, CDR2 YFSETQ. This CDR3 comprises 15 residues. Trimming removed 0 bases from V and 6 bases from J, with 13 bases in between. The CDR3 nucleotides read TGCGCCAGCAGCTTGGATGGGGGTACCGCTCAGCCCCAGCATTTT. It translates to CASSLDGGTAQPQHF.

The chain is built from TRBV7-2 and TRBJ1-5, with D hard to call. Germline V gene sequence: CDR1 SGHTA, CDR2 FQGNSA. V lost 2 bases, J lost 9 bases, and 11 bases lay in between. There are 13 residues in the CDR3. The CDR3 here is CASSLLSAAPQHF. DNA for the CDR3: TGTGCCAGCAGCTTATTATCCGCCGCGCCCCAGCATTTT.

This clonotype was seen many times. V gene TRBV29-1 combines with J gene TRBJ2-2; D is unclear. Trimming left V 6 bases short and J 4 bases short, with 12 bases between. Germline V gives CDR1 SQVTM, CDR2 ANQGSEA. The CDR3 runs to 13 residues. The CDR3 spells CSVGRTGTGELFF. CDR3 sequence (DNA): TGCAGCGTCGGACGGACGGGCACCGGGGAGCTGTTTTTT.

The CDR3, as DNA: TGTGCCAGCAGTCCTGGACACGGAGGGGCCAACGTCCTGACTTTC. This codes for CASSPGHGGANVLTF. This chain connects TRBV28 to TRBJ2-6; possibly TRBD1 for D (5 bases). From germline, CDR1 is MDHEN and CDR2 SYDVKM. The CDR3 length is 15 residues. The V end lost 5 bases, the J end lost 4 bases, and 12 bases lay between the germline ends. The full variable domain, with the rest looked up from reference TRBV28 and TRBJ2-6, is DVKVTQSSRYLVKRTGEKVFLECVQDMDHENMFWYRQDPGLGLRLIYFSYDVKMKEKGDIPEGYSVSREKKERFSLILESASTNQTSMYLCASSPGHGGANVLTFGAGSRLTVL.

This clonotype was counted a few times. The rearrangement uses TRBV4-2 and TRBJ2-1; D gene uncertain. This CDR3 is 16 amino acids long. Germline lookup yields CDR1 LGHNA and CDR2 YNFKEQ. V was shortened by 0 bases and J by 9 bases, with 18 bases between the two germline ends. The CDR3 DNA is TGTGCCAGCAGCCAAGAGAGCCCCGGGTCGGGCTCTGAGCAGTTCTTC. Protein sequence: CASSQESPGSGSEQFF.

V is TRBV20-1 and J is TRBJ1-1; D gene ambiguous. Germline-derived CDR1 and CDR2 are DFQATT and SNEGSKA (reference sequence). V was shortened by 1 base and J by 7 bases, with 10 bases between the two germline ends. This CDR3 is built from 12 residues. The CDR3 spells CSARGRASEAFF. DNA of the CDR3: TGCAGTGCTAGAGGAAGGGCCAGTGAAGCTTTCTTT.

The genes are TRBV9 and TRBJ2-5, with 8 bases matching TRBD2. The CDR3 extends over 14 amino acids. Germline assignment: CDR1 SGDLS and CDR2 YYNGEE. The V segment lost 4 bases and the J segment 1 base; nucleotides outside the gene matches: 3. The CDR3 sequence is CASSMSGGQETQYF. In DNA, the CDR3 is TGTGCCAGCAGCATGAGCGGGGGCCAAGAGACCCAGTACTTC.

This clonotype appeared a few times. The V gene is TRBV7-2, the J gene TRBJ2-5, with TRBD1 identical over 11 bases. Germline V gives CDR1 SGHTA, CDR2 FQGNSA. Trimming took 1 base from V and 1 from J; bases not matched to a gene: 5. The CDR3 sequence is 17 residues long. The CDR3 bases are TGTGCCAGCAGCTTAGGGGTTGGGACAGGGGGCCAAGAGACCCAGTACTTC. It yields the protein CASSLGVGTGGQETQYF.

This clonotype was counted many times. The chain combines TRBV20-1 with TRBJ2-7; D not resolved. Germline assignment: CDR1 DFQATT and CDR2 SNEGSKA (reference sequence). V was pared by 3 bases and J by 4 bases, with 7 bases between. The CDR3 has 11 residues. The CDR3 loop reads CSARSLYEQYF. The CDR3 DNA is TGCAGTGCTAGGTCCTTATACGAGCAGTACTTC.

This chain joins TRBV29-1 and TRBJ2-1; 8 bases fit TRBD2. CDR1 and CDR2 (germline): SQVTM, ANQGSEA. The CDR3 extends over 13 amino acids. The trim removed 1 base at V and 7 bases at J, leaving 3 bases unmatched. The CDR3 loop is CSVEAGGRNEQFF. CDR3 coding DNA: TGCAGCGTTGAAGCGGGGGGGCGGAATGAGCAGTTCTTC.

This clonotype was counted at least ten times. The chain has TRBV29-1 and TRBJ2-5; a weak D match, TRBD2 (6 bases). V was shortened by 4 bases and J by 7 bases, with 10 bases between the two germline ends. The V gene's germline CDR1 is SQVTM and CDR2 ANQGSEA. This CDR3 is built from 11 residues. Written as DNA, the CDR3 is TGCAGCGTTGTCTGGGACTTGACCCAGTACTTC. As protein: CSVVWDLTQYF.

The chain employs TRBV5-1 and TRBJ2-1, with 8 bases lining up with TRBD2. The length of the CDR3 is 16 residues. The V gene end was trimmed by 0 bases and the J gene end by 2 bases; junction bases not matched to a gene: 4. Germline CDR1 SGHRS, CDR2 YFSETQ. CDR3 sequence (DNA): TGCGCCAGCAGCTTGGCCGCCGGGGGGGCCTACAATGAGCAGTTCTTC. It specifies CASSLAAGGAYNEQFF.

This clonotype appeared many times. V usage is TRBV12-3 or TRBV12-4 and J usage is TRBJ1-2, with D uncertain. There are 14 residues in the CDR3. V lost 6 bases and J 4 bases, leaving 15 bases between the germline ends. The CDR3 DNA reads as TGTGCCAGCAGCCTCTCTGGGGTATCCTATGGCTACACCTTC. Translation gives CASSLSGVSYGYTF.

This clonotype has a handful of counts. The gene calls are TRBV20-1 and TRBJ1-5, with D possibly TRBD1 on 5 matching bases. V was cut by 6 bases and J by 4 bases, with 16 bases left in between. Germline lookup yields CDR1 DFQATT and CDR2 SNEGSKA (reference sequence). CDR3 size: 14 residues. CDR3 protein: CSAGGEGRNQPQHF. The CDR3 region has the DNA TGCAGTGCCGGAGGTGAGGGGCGGAATCAGCCCCAGCATTTT.

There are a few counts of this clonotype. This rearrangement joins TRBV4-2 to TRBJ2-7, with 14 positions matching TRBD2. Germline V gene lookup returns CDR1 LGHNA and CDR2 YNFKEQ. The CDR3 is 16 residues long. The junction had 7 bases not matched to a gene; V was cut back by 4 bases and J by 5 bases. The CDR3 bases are TGTGCCAGCAGCCGAGGGACTAGCGGGAGTGGGAACGAGCAGTACTTC. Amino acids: CASSRGTSGSGNEQYF.

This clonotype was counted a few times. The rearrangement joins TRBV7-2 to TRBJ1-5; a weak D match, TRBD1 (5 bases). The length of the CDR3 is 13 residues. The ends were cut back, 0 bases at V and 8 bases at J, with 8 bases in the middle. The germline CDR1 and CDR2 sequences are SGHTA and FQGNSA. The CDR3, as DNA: TGTGCCAGCAGCTTAGCAGGGGTTGAGCCCCAGCATTTT. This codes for CASSLAGVEPQHF. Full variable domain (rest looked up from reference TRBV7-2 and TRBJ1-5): GAGVSQSPSNKVTEKGKDVELRCDPISGHTALYWYRQSLGQGLEFLIYFQGNSAPDKSGLPSDRFSAERTGGSVSTLTIQRTQQEDSAVYLCASSLAGVEPQHFGDGTRLSIL.

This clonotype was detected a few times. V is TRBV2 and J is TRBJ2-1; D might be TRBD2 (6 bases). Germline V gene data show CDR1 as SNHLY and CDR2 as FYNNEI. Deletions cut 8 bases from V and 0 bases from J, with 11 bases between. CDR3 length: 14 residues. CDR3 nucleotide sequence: TGTGCCAGCGGGGACGGGAGCTCCTACAATGAGCAGTTCTTC. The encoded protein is CASGDGSSYNEQFF.

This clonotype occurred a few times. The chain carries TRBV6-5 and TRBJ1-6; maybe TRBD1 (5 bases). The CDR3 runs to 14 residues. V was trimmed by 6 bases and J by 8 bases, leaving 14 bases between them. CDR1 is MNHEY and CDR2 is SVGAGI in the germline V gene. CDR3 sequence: CASRYTGGDSPLHF. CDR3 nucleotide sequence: TGTGCCAGCAGATATACAGGAGGGGATTCACCCCTCCACTTT.

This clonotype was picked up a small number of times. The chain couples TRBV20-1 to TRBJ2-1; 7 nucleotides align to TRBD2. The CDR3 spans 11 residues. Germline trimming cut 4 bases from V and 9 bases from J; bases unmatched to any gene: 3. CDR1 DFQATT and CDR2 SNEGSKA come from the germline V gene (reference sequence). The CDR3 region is CSATRTSEQFF. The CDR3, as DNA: TGCAGTGCTACTAGGACTAGTGAGCAGTTCTTC.

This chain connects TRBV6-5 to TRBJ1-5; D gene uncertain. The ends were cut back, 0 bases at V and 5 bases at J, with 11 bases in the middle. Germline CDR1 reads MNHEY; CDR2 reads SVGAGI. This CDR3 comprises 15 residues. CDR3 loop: CASSYSSVQYQPQHF. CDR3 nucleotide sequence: TGTGCCAGCAGTTACTCGTCGGTGCAATATCAGCCCCAGCATTTT.